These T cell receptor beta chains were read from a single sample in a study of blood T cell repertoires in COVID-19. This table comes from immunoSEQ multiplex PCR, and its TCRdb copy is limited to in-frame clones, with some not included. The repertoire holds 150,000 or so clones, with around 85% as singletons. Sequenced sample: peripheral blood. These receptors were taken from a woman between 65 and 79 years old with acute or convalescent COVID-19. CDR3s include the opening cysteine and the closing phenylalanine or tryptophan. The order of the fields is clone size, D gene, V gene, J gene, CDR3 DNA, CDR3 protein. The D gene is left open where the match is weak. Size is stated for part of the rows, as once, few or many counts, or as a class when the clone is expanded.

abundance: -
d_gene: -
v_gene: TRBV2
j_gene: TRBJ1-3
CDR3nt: TGTGCCAGCATCACATCCCGATCTGGAAACACCATATATTTT
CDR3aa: CASITSRSGNTIYF

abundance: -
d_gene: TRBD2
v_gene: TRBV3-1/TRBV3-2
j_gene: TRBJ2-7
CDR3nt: TGTGCCAGCAGCCAACCGGGGGGGGGCTACGAGCAGTACTTC
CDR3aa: CASSQPGGGYEQYF

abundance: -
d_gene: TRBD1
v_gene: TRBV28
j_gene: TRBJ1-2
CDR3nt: TGTGCCAGCAGTTTATGGGCAGGGGGAGACTATGGCTACACCTTC
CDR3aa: CASSLWAGGDYGYTF

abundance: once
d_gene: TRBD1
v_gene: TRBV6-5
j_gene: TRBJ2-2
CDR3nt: TGTGCCAGCAGTTATAGGGACAGCTACACCGGGGAGCTGTTTTTT
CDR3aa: CASSYRDSYTGELFF

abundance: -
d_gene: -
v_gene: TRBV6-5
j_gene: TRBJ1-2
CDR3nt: TGTGCCAGCAGTTATAATATGGCGGCTAACTATGGCTACACCTTC
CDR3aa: CASSYNMAANYGYTF

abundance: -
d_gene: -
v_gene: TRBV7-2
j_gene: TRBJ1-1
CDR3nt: TGTGCCAGCAGCTTACAACAAAACACTGAAGCTTTCTTT
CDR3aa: CASSLQQNTEAFF

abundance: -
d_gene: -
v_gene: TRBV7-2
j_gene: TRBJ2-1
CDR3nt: TGTGCCAGCAGCTTAGTCGAGGGAAGTGAGCAGTTCTTC
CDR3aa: CASSLVEGSEQFF

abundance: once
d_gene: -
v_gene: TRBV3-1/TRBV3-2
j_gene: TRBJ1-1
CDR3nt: TGTGCCAGCAAAATGGGTACGGGGGGCACTGAAGCTTTCTTT
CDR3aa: CASKMGTGGTEAFF

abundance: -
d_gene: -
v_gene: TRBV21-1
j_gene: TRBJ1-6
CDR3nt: TGTGCCACGTGGGGAGACAGGGATAATTCACCCCTCCACTTT
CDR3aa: CATWGDRDNSPLHF

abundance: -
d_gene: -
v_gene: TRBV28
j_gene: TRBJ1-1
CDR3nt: TGTGCCAGCCGCCGGAGTGGGGCGATGAACACTGAAGCTTTCTTT
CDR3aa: CASRRSGAMNTEAFF

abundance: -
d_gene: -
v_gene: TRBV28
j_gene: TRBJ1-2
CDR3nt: TGTGCCAGCAGCTTCCTTGGGCAGCTCGATAACTATGGCTACACCTTC
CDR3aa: CASSFLGQLDNYGYTF

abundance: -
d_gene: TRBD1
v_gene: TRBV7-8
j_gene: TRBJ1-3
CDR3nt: TGTGCCAGCAGCCACAGGGGAAAGTCCGGAAACACCATATATTTT
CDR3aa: CASSHRGKSGNTIYF

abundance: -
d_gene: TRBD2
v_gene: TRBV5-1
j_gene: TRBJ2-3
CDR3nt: TGCGCCAGCAGCTGGGGACTAGCGAGGTCCACAGATACGCAGTATTTT
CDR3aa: CASSWGLARSTDTQYF

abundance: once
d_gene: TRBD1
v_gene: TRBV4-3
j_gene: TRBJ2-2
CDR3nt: TGCGCCAGCAGCTTCTACCCGACAGGGGGGACCGGGGAGCTGTTTTTT
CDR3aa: CASSFYPTGGTGELFF

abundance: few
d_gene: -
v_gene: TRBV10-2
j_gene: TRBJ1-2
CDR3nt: TGCGCCAGCACCCCGAGGAGGCAGAACTATGGCTACACCTTC
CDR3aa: CASTPRRQNYGYTF

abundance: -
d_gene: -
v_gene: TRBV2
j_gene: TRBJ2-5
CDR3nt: TGTGCCAGCAGTGAACAGCAAGAGACCCAGTACTTC
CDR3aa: CASSEQQETQYF

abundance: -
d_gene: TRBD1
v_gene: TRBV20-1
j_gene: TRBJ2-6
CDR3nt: TGCAGTGCTAGTGTCAGGGGGCTAGGGGCCAACGTCCTGACTTTC
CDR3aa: CSASVRGLGANVLTF

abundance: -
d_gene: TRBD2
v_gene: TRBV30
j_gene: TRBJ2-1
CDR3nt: TGTGCCTGGAGTCCTCTCAGCGGGGGCGACAATGAGCAGTTCTTC
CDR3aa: CAWSPLSGGDNEQFF

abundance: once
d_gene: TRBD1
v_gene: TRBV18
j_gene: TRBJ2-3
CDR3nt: TGTGCCAGCTCAAACCTGGGACAGGGGATAGATACGCAGTATTTT
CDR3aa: CASSNLGQGIDTQYF

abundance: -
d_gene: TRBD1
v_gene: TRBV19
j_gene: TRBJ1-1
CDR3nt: TGTGCCAGTAGTATCCCGGACAGGGCCGGGACTGAAGCTTTCTTT
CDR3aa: CASSIPDRAGTEAFF

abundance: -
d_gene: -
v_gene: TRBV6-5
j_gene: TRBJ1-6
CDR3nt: TGTGCCAGCACGCCGGGGATGCTCCTTCATTCACCCCTCCACTTT
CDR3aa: CASTPGMLLHSPLHF

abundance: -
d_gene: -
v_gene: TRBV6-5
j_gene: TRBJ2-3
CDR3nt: TGTGCCAGCAGCTCGTCGGGGGGCACAGATACGCAGTATTTT
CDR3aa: CASSSSGGTDTQYF

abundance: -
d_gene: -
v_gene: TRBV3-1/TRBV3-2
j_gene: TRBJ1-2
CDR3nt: TGTGCCAGCAGCCAGTGGCAGGGATCTAACTATGGCTACACCTTC
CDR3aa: CASSQWQGSNYGYTF

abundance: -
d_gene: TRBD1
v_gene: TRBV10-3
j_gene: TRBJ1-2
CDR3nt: TGTGCCATCAGTGAGCCGGGACAGGGCTATGGCTACACCTTC
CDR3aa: CAISEPGQGYGYTF

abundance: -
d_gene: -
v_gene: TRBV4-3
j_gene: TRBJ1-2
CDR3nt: TGCGCCAGCAGCCTTGGACTGGACGTGAACTATGGCTACACCTTC
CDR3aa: CASSLGLDVNYGYTF

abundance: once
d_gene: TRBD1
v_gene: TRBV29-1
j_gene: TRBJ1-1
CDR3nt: TGCAGCGGACAGGGTATGAACACTGAAGCTTTCTTT
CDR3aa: CSGQGMNTEAFF